The rows below give T cell receptor beta chains drawn from one sample of a study of response to subunit inactivated influenza vaccine. A single record per CDR3 protein comes from TCRdb applying MiXCR to the RT-PCR reads. The table has roughly 520,000 distinct CDR3 sequences, roughly 25% seen once; the top ten hold under 2.5%. Source: CD4+ T cells sorted from PBMCs, taken around 5 days after vaccination. The receptors stem from a man aged 50 to 59 who received an inactivated influenza vaccine. Both conserved end residues are part of each CDR3. Each record gives: clone size, J gene, D gene, V gene, CDR3 DNA, CDR3 protein. A D gene is named only where the DNA matches it firmly. Part of the rows lack a size; the others show once, few, many or a class for expanded clones.

>few|TRBJ1-2|-|TRBV11-2
TGTGCCAGCAGCCGAAGCGGGCAGGCCTATGGCTACACCTTC
CASSRSGQAYGYTF
>many|TRBJ2-2|-|TRBV18
TGTGCCAGCTCACCACCCAGCACCGGGGAGCTGTTTTTT
CASSPPSTGELFF
>-|TRBJ2-1|TRBD1|TRBV20-1
TGCAGTGCTTGGACAGGGCGTGAGCAGTTCTTC
CSAWTGREQFF
>-|TRBJ2-3|-|TRBV5-1
TGCGCCAGCAGCTTGGGGACATTTAGCACAGATACGCAGTATTTT
CASSLGTFSTDTQYF
>-|TRBJ1-1|-|TRBV18
TGTGCCAGCTCACCACCTTCCAGGGCCACTGAAGCTTTCTTT
CASSPPSRATEAFF
>few|TRBJ1-5|-|TRBV7-2
TGTGCCAGCAGCTCACACGGGGCAGGGAGTAATCAGCCCCAGCATTTT
CASSSHGAGSNQPQHF
>-|TRBJ1-1|-|TRBV29-1
TGCAGCGTTCGTGGGAGGAACACTGAAGCTTTCTTT
CSVRGRNTEAFF
>-|TRBJ2-7|-|TRBV7-7
TGTGCCAGCAGCTTAGCCTGGGGGGATGGGGAGCAGTACTTC
CASSLAWGDGEQYF
>-|TRBJ2-1|TRBD2|TRBV20-1
TGCAGTGCTAGCGAAAGCGGGAGGCACTACAATGAGCAGTTCTTC
CSASESGRHYNEQFF
>once|TRBJ2-4|TRBD1|TRBV2
TGTGCCAGCGGGCGGGACAGGGGGTTAAACATTCAGTACTTC
CASGRDRGLNIQYF
>few|TRBJ1-1|TRBD1|TRBV6-2/TRBV6-3
TGTGCCAGCAGCCAAGGAGGGGGCAAGGGAACTTTCTTT
CASSQGGGKGTFF
>few|TRBJ2-1|TRBD2|TRBV6-1
TGTGCCAGCAGTGTGGCGGGGGGGCCTAGCAATGAGCAGTTCTTC
CASSVAGGPSNEQFF
>many|TRBJ2-7|TRBD1|TRBV20-1
TGCAGTGCGCCGCGGACAGGGTGGTACGAGCAGTACTTC
CSAPRTGWYEQYF
>-|TRBJ2-1|-|TRBV6-6
TGTGCCAGCAAGGAGGGGGGGCCGGGTGAGCAGTTCTTC
CASKEGGPGEQFF
>-|TRBJ2-3|TRBD2|TRBV7-2
TGTGCCAGCAGCTTAGGGGTAGCGGGAGGAGCAGATACGCAGTATTTT
CASSLGVAGGADTQYF
>few|TRBJ1-6|-|TRBV20-1
TGCAGTGCTAGACTAATACAGGGAAGGGGGAATTCACCCCTCCACTTT
CSARLIQGRGNSPLHF
>-|TRBJ2-4|TRBD2|TRBV3-1
TGTGCCAGCAGCCCGAGACTAGCGGGAGGCCTTCACAGCAAAAACATTCAGTACTTC
CASSPRLAGGLHSKNIQYF
>-|TRBJ1-3|-|TRBV7-9
TGTGCCAGCAGCTCACAGGGCTCTGAGGGAAACACCATATATTTT
CASSSQGSEGNTIYF
>-|TRBJ1-2|-|TRBV6-5
TGTGCCAGCAGTTACGGGTTCGGGACATCCCAAAAGAGCTACACCTTC
CASSYGFGTSQKSYTF
>-|TRBJ2-1|TRBD2|TRBV5-1
TGCGCCAGCAGCTCGACTAGCGGGGGGGCCGGGAATGAGCAGTTCTTC
CASSSTSGGAGNEQFF
>once|TRBJ1-4|-|TRBV20-1
TGCAGTGCTTTAACTGTCGGGGGCGGCGAAAAACTGTTTTTT
CSALTVGGGEKLFF
>few|TRBJ2-5|-|TRBV7-2
TGTGCCAAACCAAAGGGGGGAAACAAAGAGACCCAGTACTTC
CAKPKGGNKETQYF
>-|TRBJ2-1|-|TRBV2
TGTGCCAGCACGGTAGCCGGGCCCTTATCGGGTGAGCAGTTCTTC
CASTVAGPLSGEQFF
>few|TRBJ2-1|TRBD1|TRBV12-3/TRBV12-4
TGTGCCAGCAGACCACAGGGGTTCAATGAGCAGTTCTTC
CASRPQGFNEQFF
>many|TRBJ1-5|-|TRBV29-1
TGCAGCGTTGGGTTCGGGGGGACGAGCAATCAGCCCCAGCATTTT
CSVGFGGTSNQPQHF
>few|TRBJ2-7|TRBD1|TRBV5-1
TGCGCCAGCAGGGGGACAGCGAAAACCTACGAGCAGTACTTC
CASRGTAKTYEQYF
>few|TRBJ1-4|-|TRBV5-1
TGCGCCAGTAAGCGGACAACTAATGAAAAACTGTTTTTT
CASKRTTNEKLFF
>-|TRBJ2-5|-|TRBV9
TGTGCCAGCAGCTTAGGGGGGTCCTTCCAAGAGACCCAGTACTTC
CASSLGGSFQETQYF
>-|TRBJ1-2|-|TRBV28
TGTGCCAGCAGTTTAGGAACCCTCAGACGCTCCCATGGCTACACCTTC
CASSLGTLRRSHGYTF